The TCR beta chain described here comes from a study of identical twins (dated by TCRdb to the mid-2010s). In terms of the full investigation: To test whether fetal clonotypes persist, the study used deep sequencing on TCR alpha and beta repertoires from monozygotic twins, unrelated adults of various ages, and cord blood. To rule out contamination, the twin experiments were replicated at different times with different library preparation protocols. Beyond this particular receptor, the publication reports: Compared with coincidental sharing between unrelated individuals, an excess of low generation-probability sequences was observed among out-of-frame TCR alpha sequences shared between twins. Invariant T cells such as MAIT and iNKT could partly confound zero-insertion analyses, although diverse VJ usage argued against such confounding for most clonotypes. A weaker excess of twin sharing was found in beta out-of-frame sequences because the signal-to-noise ratio was lowered by fewer shared sequences. Abundant cord blood beta clonotypes carried fewer insertions; young adult naive repertoires showed a weaker similar trend, while memory repertoires showed none. Out-of-frame TCR alpha sharing in monozygotic twins was systematically underestimated by recombination models, whereas sharing between unrelated individuals was in agreement with the recombination models. Because the same donors could not be followed over many years, the conclusions relied on cross-sectional statistical analysis.

Libraries were constructed by 5' RACE. Sequencing relied on an Illumina HiSeq 2000. Template switching added a universal primer binding site, and the final cDNA carried a unique molecular identifier that allowed TCR cDNA molecules to be counted accurately. Specific primers in the conserved constant-segment region were used to synthesize first-strand cDNA for the TCR alpha and beta chains. Each cDNA library was double barcoded, with a SMART-Mk sample barcode plus Illumina barcodes, to control for contamination. TruSeq adapter sequences and Illumina sample barcodes were added in two successive PCR steps. The TCR alpha and beta cDNA libraries were sequenced on the Illumina HiSeq platform using custom primers. Per the source publication's procedure: Unique molecular identifiers were extracted from raw reads with MiGEC, and CDR3 positions were determined with MiXCR. For each individual, recombination models were inferred using an EM algorithm with the repgenHMM and IGoR tools. The analysis of shared clonotypes was done with the tcR package in R, with sharing normalized by the product of cloneset sizes. To study raw recombination without the effects of thymic and clonal selection, out-of-frame nonproductive sequences were analyzed. TCRdb took the public reads, trimmed them with fastp at Q25, ran MiXCR for clone calling and kept in-frame beta chains. For every CDR3 protein sequence, its rows merge into one entry that carries the most common genes and DNA. TCRdb, not the original authors, processed these V and J calls. For this sample there are approximately 500,000 distinct CDR3 sequences; roughly 26% appear just once. Approximately 2.9% of the sample is held by the ten biggest clonotypes.

With regard to this clonotype: Its antigen is currently not known. No per-base quality is available; no much larger clone lies one base away.

Every donor in the study was a healthy Caucasian. The twin cohort comprised three pairs of female monozygotic twins, all aged about 18 to 30 years. Positive isolation kits from Invitrogen were used to isolate CD4+ and CD8+ T cell populations. From the cysteine through the phenylalanine, the CDR3 covers 15 amino acids. The kept DNA is CDR3 alone, 45 bases in frame from the first base. From the germline V gene (reference sequence), CDR1 is LNHDA and CDR2 is SQIVND. Trimming takes 6 bases from V and 4 bases from J, and the germline ends sit 16 bases apart. The data also belong to a second study, concerning T cells expressing NK-cell markers. The second publication reports: In sorted CD3+CD56+NKG2C+, CD3+CD56+NKG2C- and CD3+CD56-NKG2C+ T-cell subsets from eight donors, TCR beta-chain repertoires were profiled. Among the eight sequenced donors, seven were HCMV-seropositive and one was HCMV-seronegative. To restrict sorting to alphabetaTCR-expressing T cells, an anti-gammadeltaTCR antibody was added in several experiments. In roughly 6 donors, the dominant CD3+CD56+NKG2C+ clonotypes ranked among the top 10 CD8+ clonotypes, making up 1.0-7.0% of CD8+ T cells. Those dominant clonotypes were again the most abundant among CD3+CD56-NKG2C+ cells in a few donors, at 28.3-60.1%. Whether the expanded NKG2C-expressing T cell clones were specific for HCMV antigens was left unclear. Randomly selected healthy volunteers, three men and five women, were used as the eight sequenced donors. HCMV-specific IgG was detected in serum with a commercial ELISA kit to determine HCMV serostatus. MIGEC was used to demultiplex reads and group reads by UMI, and MiTCR was used to assemble and quantify clonotypes. To exclude erroneous sequences, only TCR cDNA sequences supported by at least two reads were retained. The tcR package was used for downstream repertoire analysis, with clonotypes matched between fractions based on CDR3 nucleotide sequence plus V segment. Antigen specificity was annotated against VDJdb with VDJmatch, allowing one amino acid substitution in CDR3.

Input material: CD4+ T cells sorted from blood. This chain is built from TRBV19 and TRBJ2-1, with the D call perhaps TRBD1 or TRBD2, as 5 bases match in each case. The receptor comes from a woman younger than 35 in good health. The CDR3 protein is CASSLFLGEYNEQFF. The DNA sequence reads TGTGCCAGTAGCCTGTTCTTGGGGGAGTACAATGAGCAGTTCTTC.